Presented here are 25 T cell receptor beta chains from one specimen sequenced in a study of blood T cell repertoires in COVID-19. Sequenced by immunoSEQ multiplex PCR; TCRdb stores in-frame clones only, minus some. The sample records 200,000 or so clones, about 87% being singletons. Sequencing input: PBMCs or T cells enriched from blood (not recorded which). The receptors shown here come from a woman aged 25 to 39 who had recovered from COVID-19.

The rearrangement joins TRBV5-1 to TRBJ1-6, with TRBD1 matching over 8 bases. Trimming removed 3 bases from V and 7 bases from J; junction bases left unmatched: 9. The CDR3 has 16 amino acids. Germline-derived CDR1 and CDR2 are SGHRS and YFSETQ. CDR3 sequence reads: CASSWGQERGNSPLHF. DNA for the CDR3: TGCGCCAGCAGCTGGGGACAGGAAAGGGGAAATTCACCCCTCCACTTT.

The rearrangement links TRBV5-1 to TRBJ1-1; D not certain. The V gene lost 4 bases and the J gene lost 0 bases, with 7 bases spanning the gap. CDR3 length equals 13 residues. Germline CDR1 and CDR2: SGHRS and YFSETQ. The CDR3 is CASSPAMNTEAFF. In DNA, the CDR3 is TGCGCCAGCAGCCCCGCTATGAACACTGAAGCTTTCTTT. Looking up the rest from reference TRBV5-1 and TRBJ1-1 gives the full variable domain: KAGVTQTPRYLIKTRGQQVTLSCSPISGHRSVSWYQQTPGQGLQFLFEYFSETQRNKGNFPGRFSGRQFSNSRSEMNVSTLELGDSALYLCASSPAMNTEAFFGQGTRLTVV.

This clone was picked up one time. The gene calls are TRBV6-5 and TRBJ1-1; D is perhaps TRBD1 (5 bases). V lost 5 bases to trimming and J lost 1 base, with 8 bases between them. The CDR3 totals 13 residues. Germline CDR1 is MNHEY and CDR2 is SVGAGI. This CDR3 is CASSRQSNTEAFF. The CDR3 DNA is TGTGCCAGCAGTCGACAGTCGAACACTGAAGCTTTCTTT.

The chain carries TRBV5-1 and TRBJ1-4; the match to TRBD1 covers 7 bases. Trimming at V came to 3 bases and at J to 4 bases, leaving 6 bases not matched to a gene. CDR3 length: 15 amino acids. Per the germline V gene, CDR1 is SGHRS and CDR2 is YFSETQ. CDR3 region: CASSSRTGNNEKLFF. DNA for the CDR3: TGCGCCAGCAGCTCAAGGACAGGAAATAATGAAAAACTGTTTTTT.

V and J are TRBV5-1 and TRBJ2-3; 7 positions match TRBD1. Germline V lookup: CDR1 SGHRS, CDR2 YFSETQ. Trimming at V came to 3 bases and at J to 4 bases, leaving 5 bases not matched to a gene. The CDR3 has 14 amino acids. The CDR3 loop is CASSSHQGADTQYF. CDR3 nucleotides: TGCGCCAGCAGCTCCCATCAGGGGGCAGATACGCAGTATTTT.

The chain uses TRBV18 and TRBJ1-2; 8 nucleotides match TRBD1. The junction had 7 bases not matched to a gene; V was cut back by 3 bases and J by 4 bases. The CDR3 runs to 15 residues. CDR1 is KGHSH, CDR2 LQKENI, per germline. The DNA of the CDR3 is TGTGCCAGCTCACCGGGCCAGGGGGCCAGCTATGGCTACACCTTC. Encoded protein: CASSPGQGASYGYTF.

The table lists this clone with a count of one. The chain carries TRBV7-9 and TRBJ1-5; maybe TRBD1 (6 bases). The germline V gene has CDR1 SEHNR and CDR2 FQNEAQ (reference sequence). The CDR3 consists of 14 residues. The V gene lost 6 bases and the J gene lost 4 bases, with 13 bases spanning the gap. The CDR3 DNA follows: TGTGCCAGCAGTAGGGACACCGATAATCAGCCCCAGCATTTT. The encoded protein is CASSRDTDNQPQHF.

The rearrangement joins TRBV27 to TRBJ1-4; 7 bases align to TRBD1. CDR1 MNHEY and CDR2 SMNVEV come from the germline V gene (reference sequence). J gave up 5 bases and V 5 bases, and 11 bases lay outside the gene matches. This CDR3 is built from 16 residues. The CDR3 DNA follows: TGTGCCAGCAGTACCTTAACAGGGGCCCTCAATGAAAAACTGTTTTTT. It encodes CASSTLTGALNEKLFF.

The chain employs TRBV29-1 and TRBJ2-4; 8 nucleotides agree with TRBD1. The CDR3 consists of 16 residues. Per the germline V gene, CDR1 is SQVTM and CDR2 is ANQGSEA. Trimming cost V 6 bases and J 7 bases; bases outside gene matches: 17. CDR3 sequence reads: CSVYRGQGPSQNIQYF. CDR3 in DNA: TGCAGCGTATACAGAGGACAGGGACCCTCCCAGAACATTCAGTACTTC.

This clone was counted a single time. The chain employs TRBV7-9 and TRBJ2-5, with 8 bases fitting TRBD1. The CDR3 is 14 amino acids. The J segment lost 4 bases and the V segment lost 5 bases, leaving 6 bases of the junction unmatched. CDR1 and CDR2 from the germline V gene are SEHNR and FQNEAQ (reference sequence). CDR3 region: CASSDRGGRETQYF. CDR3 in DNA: TGTGCCAGCAGCGACAGGGGCGGGCGAGAGACCCAGTACTTC.

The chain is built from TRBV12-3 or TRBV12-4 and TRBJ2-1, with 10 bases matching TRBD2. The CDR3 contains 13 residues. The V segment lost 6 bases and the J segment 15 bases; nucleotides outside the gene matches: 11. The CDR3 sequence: CASRQRGGEFPFF. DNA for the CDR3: TGTGCCAGCAGGCAGCGGGGGGGCGAATTTCCGTTCTTC.

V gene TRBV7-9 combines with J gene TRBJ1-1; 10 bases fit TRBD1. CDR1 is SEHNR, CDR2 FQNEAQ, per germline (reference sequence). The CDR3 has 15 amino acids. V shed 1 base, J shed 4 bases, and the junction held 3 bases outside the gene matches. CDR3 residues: CASSLGDRGGTEAFF. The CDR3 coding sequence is TGTGCCAGCAGCTTAGGGGACAGGGGAGGCACTGAAGCTTTCTTT.

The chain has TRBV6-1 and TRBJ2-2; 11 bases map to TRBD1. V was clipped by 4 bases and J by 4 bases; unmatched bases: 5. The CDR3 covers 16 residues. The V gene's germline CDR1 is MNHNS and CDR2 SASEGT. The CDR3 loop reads CASSATGTGGTGELFF. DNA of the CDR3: TGTGCCAGCAGTGCGACCGGGACAGGGGGCACCGGGGAGCTGTTTTTT.

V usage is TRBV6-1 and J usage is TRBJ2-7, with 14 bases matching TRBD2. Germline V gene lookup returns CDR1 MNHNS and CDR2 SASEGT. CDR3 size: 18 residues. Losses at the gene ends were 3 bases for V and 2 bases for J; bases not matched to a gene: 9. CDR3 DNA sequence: TGTGCCAGCAGTGACAGGGGACTAGCGGGGGCTTCGCCCTACGAGCAGTACTTC. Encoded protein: CASSDRGLAGASPYEQYF.

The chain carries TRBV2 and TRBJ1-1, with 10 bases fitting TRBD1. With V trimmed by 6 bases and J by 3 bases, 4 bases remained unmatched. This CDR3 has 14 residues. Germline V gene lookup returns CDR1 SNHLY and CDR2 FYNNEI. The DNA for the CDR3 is TGTGCCAGCAGCACCGGGACAGGGGACACTGAAGCTTTCTTT. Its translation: CASSTGTGDTEAFF.

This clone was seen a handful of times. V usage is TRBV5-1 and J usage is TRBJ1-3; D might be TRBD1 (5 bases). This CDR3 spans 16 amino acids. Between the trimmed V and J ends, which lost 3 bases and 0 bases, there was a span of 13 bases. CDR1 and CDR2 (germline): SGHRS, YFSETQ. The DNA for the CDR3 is TGCGCCAGCAGCTCCGACAGCCTCCGCTCTGGAAACACCATATATTTT. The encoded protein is CASSSDSLRSGNTIYF.

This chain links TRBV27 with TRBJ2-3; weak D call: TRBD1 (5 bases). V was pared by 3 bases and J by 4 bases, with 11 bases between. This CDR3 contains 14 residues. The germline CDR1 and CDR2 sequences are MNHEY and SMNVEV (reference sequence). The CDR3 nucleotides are TGTGCCAGCAGTTTCCAGGGTTCCCCAGATACGCAGTATTTT. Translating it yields CASSFQGSPDTQYF.

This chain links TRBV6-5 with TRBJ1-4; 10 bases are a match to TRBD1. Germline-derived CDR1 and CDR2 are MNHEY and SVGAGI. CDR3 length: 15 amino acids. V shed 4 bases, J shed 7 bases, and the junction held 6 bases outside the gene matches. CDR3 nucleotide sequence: TGTGCCAGCAGTTCTCCTTGGACAGGGGGTGAAAAACTGTTTTTT. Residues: CASSSPWTGGEKLFF.

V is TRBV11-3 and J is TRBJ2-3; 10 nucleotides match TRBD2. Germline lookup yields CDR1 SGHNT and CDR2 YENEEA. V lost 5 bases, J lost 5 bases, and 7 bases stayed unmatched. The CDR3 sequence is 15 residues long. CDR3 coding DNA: TGTGCCAGCAGCCCAAGCGGGGGGGCCATAGATACGCAGTATTTT. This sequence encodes CASSPSGGAIDTQYF.

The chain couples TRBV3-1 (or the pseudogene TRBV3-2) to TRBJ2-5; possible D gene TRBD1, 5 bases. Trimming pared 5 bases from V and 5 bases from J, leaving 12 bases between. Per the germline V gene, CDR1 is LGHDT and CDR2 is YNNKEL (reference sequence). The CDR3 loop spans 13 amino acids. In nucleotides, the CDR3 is TGTGCCAGCAGCTACCGACAGATCGAGACCCAGTACTTC. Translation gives CASSYRQIETQYF.

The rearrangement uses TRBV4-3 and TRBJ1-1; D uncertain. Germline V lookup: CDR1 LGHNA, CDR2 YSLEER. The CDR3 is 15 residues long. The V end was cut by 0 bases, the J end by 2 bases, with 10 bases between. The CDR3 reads CASSQDPRRNTEAFF. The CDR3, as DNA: TGCGCCAGCAGCCAAGACCCCCGCAGAAACACTGAAGCTTTCTTT.

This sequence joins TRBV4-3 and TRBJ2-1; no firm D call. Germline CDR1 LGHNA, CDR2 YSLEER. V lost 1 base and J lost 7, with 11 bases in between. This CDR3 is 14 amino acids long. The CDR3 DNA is TGCGCCAGCAGCCAAGTGGCTAGGCGGAATGAGCAGTTCTTC. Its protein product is CASSQVARRNEQFF.

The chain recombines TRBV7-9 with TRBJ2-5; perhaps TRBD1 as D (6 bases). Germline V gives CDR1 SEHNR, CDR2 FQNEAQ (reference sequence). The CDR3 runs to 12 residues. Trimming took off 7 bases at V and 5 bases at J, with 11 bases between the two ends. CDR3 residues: CASKGGHETQYF. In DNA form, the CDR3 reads TGTGCCAGCAAAGGGGGACATGAGACCCAGTACTTC. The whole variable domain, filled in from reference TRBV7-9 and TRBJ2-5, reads DTGVSQNPRHKITKRGQNVTFRCDPISEHNRLYWYRQTLGQGPEFLTYFQNEAQLEKSRLLSDRFSAERPKGSFSTLEIQRTEQGDSAMYLCASKGGHETQYFGPGTRLLVL.

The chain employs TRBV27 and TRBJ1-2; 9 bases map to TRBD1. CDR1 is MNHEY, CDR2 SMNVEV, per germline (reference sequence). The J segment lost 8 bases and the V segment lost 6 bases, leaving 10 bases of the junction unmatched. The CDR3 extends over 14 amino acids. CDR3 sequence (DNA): TGTGCCAGCAGGCCGGGACAGGGAGAGAGCGGCTACACCTTC. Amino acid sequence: CASRPGQGESGYTF.

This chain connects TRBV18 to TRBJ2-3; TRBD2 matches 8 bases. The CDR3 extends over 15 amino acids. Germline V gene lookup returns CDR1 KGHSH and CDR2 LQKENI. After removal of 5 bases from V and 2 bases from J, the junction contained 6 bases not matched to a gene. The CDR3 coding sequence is TGTGCCAGCTCATCGCTAGCGGGCGCCACAGATACGCAGTATTTT. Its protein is CASSSLAGATDTQYF.